One sample yielded the 19 T cell receptor beta chains listed below, sequenced in a study of blood T cell repertoires in COVID-19. Produced via immunoSEQ multiplex PCR; TCRdb's table is partial and in-frame only. The repertoire includes 400,000 to 550,000 clones, roughly nine tenths of them detected once, and about 2.1% sits in the top ten. Sequenced: PBMCs or T cells enriched from blood (not recorded which). Receptor source: a woman younger than 30 with acute COVID-19.

The chain uses TRBV9 and TRBJ2-7, with D possibly being TRBD2 (5 bases). V was clipped by 4 bases and J by 3 bases, with 11 bases between them. Germline V gene lookup returns CDR1 SGDLS and CDR2 YYNGEE. This CDR3 has 13 residues. The CDR3 loop reads CASSLPGNYEQYF. The DNA for the CDR3 is TGTGCCAGCAGCTTACCGGGGAACTACGAGCAGTACTTC.

The chain employs TRBV13 and TRBJ2-7; 8 nucleotides line up with TRBD1. CDR3 length: 18 amino acids. The trim removed 4 bases at V and 6 bases at J, leaving 20 bases unmatched. Germline V gives CDR1 PRHDT, CDR2 FYEKMQ (reference sequence). CDR3 in DNA: TGTGCCAGCAGCTCAAGAGGGACAGGTGGCTCCATCGCGCGCGAGCAGTACTTC. Protein: CASSSRGTGGSIAREQYF.

The chain recombines TRBV7-9 with TRBJ2-7; unclear D gene. The CDR3 runs 14 residues. CDR1 and CDR2 (germline): SEHNR, FQNEAQ (reference sequence). V lost 5 bases and J 0 bases, leaving 11 bases between the germline ends. In DNA form, the CDR3 reads TGTGCCAGCAGCCATCCGGTGTTCTCCTACGAGCAGTACTTC. Amino acid sequence: CASSHPVFSYEQYF.

This sequence joins TRBV6-1 and TRBJ2-4; 14 bases line up with TRBD2. The CDR3 is 16 residues long. Germline V gene data show CDR1 as MNHNS and CDR2 as SASEGT. The J segment lost 7 bases and the V segment lost 4 bases, leaving 6 bases of the junction unmatched. This CDR3 reads CASSATSGGGGNIQYF. CDR3 nucleotide sequence: TGTGCCAGCAGTGCGACTAGCGGGGGGGGAGGGAACATTCAGTACTTC.

V is TRBV30 and J is TRBJ1-2; D may be TRBD1 (5 bases). This CDR3 comprises 12 residues. V was shortened by 5 bases and J by 2 bases, with 9 bases between the two germline ends. Germline CDR1 GTSNPN, CDR2 SVGIG (reference sequence). CDR3 DNA sequence: TGTGCCTGGGCGACAGAGAACTATGGCTACACCTTC. This codes for CAWATENYGYTF.

DNA of the CDR3: TGCGCCAGCAGCTTGGGCGGGGGTGCAGATACGCAGTATTTT. Protein: CASSLGGGADTQYF. The rearrangement links TRBV5-1 to TRBJ2-3, with 7 bases identical to TRBD2. Per the germline V gene, CDR1 is SGHRS and CDR2 is YFSETQ. The CDR3 contains 14 residues. The V segment lost 0 bases and the J segment 4 bases; nucleotides outside the gene matches: 2. The full variable domain, its missing parts supplied by reference TRBV5-1 and TRBJ2-3, is KAGVTQTPRYLIKTRGQQVTLSCSPISGHRSVSWYQQTPGQGLQFLFEYFSETQRNKGNFPGRFSGRQFSNSRSEMNVSTLELGDSALYLCASSLGGGADTQYFGPGTRLTVL.

The V gene is TRBV10-3, the J gene TRBJ2-3, with 9 bases that match TRBD1. With 0 bases clipped from V and 2 bases from J, the junction kept 6 bases outside the gene matches. There are 17 residues in the CDR3. The germline gives CDR1 ENHRY, CDR2 SYGVKD. DNA of the CDR3: TGTGCCATCAGTGAGTCAGGGGACAGGGCCTACACAGATACGCAGTATTTT. It specifies CAISESGDRAYTDTQYF.

There are a few counts of this clone. The chain recombines TRBV4-2 with TRBJ1-1; D might be TRBD1 (5 bases). CDR3 length equals 13 residues. Germline V gene data show CDR1 as LGHNA and CDR2 as YNFKEQ. V was shortened by 0 bases and J by 10 bases, with 12 bases between the two germline ends. The CDR3 reads CASSQERDGVAFF. The CDR3, as DNA: TGTGCCAGCAGCCAAGAGCGGGACGGGGTAGCTTTCTTT.

The chain has TRBV28 and TRBJ2-3; weak D call: TRBD2 (6 bases). The CDR3 sequence is 15 residues long. CDR1 is MDHEN, CDR2 SYDVKM, per germline. V dropped 2 bases and J dropped 8 bases, with 17 bases sitting between them. The CDR3 DNA sequence: TGTGCCAGCAGTTTACTATTACGGGAGTTCGGTACGCAGTATTTT. Protein: CASSLLLREFGTQYF.

The genes are TRBV5-1 and TRBJ2-2; TRBD2 aligns across 9 bases. The germline V gene has CDR1 SGHRS and CDR2 YFSETQ. The CDR3 covers 16 residues. J was trimmed by 7 bases and V by 4 bases; bases with no gene match: 11. The CDR3 sequence: CASSTPLAGGRGELFF. The CDR3, as DNA: TGCGCCAGCAGCACCCCCCTCGCGGGGGGGCGCGGGGAGCTGTTTTTT.

The J gene is TRBJ1-1, the V gene TRBV30; weak D call: TRBD1 (5 bases). Trimming stripped 8 bases from V and 7 bases from J, with 14 bases between. The length of the CDR3 is 11 residues. Germline CDR1 GTSNPN, CDR2 SVGIG (reference sequence). The CDR3, as DNA: TGTGCCCTGCAAGTGGGACTTGAAGCTTTCTTT. Encoded protein: CALQVGLEAFF.

V and J are TRBV2 and TRBJ2-2; maybe TRBD2 (5 bases). The germline gives CDR1 SNHLY, CDR2 FYNNEI. This CDR3 has 14 amino acids. V lost 4 bases and J 2 bases, leaving 8 bases between the germline ends. In DNA form, the CDR3 reads TGTGCCAGCAGTGTGGACTCAAACACCGGGGAGCTGTTTTTT. Protein: CASSVDSNTGELFF.

This clone was counted once. V is TRBV2 and J is TRBJ1-5; 8 positions match TRBD1. The CDR3 is 17 residues long. With 6 bases clipped from V and 0 bases from J, the junction kept 10 bases outside the gene matches. Per the germline V gene, CDR1 is SNHLY and CDR2 is FYNNEI. The CDR3 nucleotides are TGTGCCAGCAGCCTCCCGGACAGGGATAATAGCAATCAGCCCCAGCATTTT. Its protein is CASSLPDRDNSNQPQHF.

This rearrangement joins TRBV6-6 to TRBJ2-1, with D unclear. Germline V gene sequence: CDR1 MNHNY, CDR2 SVGAGI (reference sequence). CDR3 length equals 15 residues. Trimming pared 4 bases from V and 5 bases from J, leaving 15 bases between. The CDR3: CASSSENSRNNEQFF. The CDR3, as DNA: TGTGCCAGCAGTTCAGAGAACAGTAGGAACAATGAGCAGTTCTTC.

The chain uses TRBV11-2 and TRBJ1-2; TRBD1 might be the D (5 bases). V was cut by 4 bases and J by 8 bases, with 23 bases left in between. The length of the CDR3 is 16 residues. The germline CDR1 and CDR2 sequences are SGHAT and FQNNGV. The CDR3 protein is CASSSRAGNFFEGYTF. The CDR3 nucleotides are TGTGCCAGCAGCTCAAGGGCAGGGAATTTCTTTGAGGGCTACACCTTC.

The chain combines TRBV6-5 with TRBJ2-1, with TRBD1 as a possible D gene (6 bases). Germline assignment: CDR1 MNHEY and CDR2 SVGAGI. This CDR3 has 12 amino acids. The V and J ends lost 7 bases and 15 bases respectively, with 19 bases between them. The CDR3 bases are TGTGCCAGCACCGATAGAACAGGGAACCCGTTCTTC. This gives the protein CASTDRTGNPFF.

In this sample, this clone turned up once. V gene TRBV18 combines with J gene TRBJ2-1; D may be TRBD1 (5 bases). The V gene lost 3 bases and the J gene lost 4 bases, with 16 bases spanning the gap. Germline CDR1 KGHSH, CDR2 LQKENI. The CDR3 is 16 residues long. The CDR3 nucleotides read TGTGCCAGCTCACCCCAATGGGGCGCCTTGTACAATGAGCAGTTCTTC. It translates to CASSPQWGALYNEQFF.

This chain joins TRBV19 and TRBJ1-1, with a possible D match to TRBD1 (5 bases). Germline V gene sequence: CDR1 LNHDA, CDR2 SQIVND (reference sequence). Trimming pared 8 bases from V and 4 bases from J, leaving 14 bases between. This CDR3 region has 13 residues. CDR3 in DNA: TGTGCCAGTCGGTCCCGCGGGGGCACTGAAGCTTTCTTT. Translating it yields CASRSRGGTEAFF.

The chain links TRBV19 to TRBJ1-1, with TRBD1 matching over 7 bases. The CDR3 spans 14 residues. CDR1 LNHDA and CDR2 SQIVND come from the germline V gene (reference sequence). Unmatched junction bases numbered 4, after V lost 5 bases and J lost 1 base. The CDR3 DNA reads as TGTGCCAGTAGTTACAGGGGAGAGAACACTGAAGCTTTCTTT. Amino acid sequence: CASSYRGENTEAFF.